The 29 T cell receptor beta chains given below trace back to one sample, sequenced in a study of T cell responses to AZD1222 COVID-19 vaccine. Sequencing used immunoSEQ multiplex PCR; TCRdb keeps in-frame clones, though not all of them. The sample comprises roughly 150,000 clones, roughly 87% of which are singletons, and around 4.9% rests with the top ten. The specimen comprised peripheral blood, sampled on day 0 of AZD1222 vaccination. The source of these receptors is an adult in good health.

This chain joins TRBV18 and TRBJ1-1; D is uncertain. Germline V gene data show CDR1 as KGHSH and CDR2 as LQKENI. The CDR3 has 15 amino acids. Trimming took off 1 base at V and 0 bases at J, with 9 bases between the two ends. This chain's CDR3 is CASSPQRDVNTEAFF. In nucleotides, the CDR3 is TGTGCCAGCTCACCACAGAGGGATGTGAACACTGAAGCTTTCTTT.

The chain couples TRBV11-2 to TRBJ1-1; D might be TRBD1 (6 bases). The ends were cut back, 7 bases at V and 1 base at J, with 16 bases in the middle. The CDR3 runs to 15 residues. Per the germline V gene, CDR1 is SGHAT and CDR2 is FQNNGV. The CDR3 region has the DNA TGTGCCAGCACCCTCCGGGGGGGCACGAACACTGAAGCTTTCTTT. Amino acids: CASTLRGGTNTEAFF.

This sequence joins TRBV6-5 and TRBJ2-7; D remains ambiguous. CDR1 MNHEY and CDR2 SVGAGI come from the germline V gene. V lost 6 bases to trimming and J lost 3 bases, with 18 bases between them. CDR3 length: 15 amino acids. The CDR3 here is CASSLFPGLSYEQYF. Written as DNA, the CDR3 is TGTGCCAGCAGCCTATTTCCGGGCCTCAGCTACGAGCAGTACTTC.

The V call is TRBV11-2, the J call TRBJ1-2; D ambiguous. The ends were cut back, 1 base at V and 5 bases at J, with 8 bases in the middle. The CDR3 consists of 13 residues. Germline CDR1 is SGHAT and CDR2 is FQNNGV. The CDR3 spells CASSLAPSYGYTF. The CDR3 coding sequence is TGTGCCAGCAGCTTAGCTCCCAGTTATGGCTACACCTTC.

This chain connects TRBV6-5 to TRBJ1-6; possibly TRBD1 for D (6 bases). This CDR3 comprises 16 residues. Germline loops: CDR1 MNHEY, CDR2 SVGAGI. The V gene lost 4 bases and the J gene lost 7 bases, with 17 bases spanning the gap. CDR3 bases: TGTGCCAGCAGTTTCTTCGGGACACCGGCGAATTCACCCCTCCACTTT. Its protein product is CASSFFGTPANSPLHF.

The chain joins TRBV29-1 to TRBJ2-3; 9 bases fit TRBD1. The CDR3 contains 16 residues. Trimming removed 3 bases from V and 1 base from J; junction bases left unmatched: 8. Per the germline V gene, CDR1 is SQVTM and CDR2 is ANQGSEA. CDR3 DNA sequence: TGCAGCGTTGAGCCCGGGACAGGGTATGGCACAGATACGCAGTATTTT. Encoded protein: CSVEPGTGYGTDTQYF.

The chain employs TRBV6-2 or TRBV6-3 and TRBJ2-5, with D perhaps being TRBD1 or TRBD2 (5 bases each). Trimming removed 5 bases from V and 1 base from J, with 17 bases in between. This CDR3 comprises 16 residues. Germline-derived CDR1 and CDR2 are MNHEY and SVGEGT. CDR3 sequence: CASSRFTSGTQETQYF. CDR3 sequence (DNA): TGTGCCAGCAGTCGATTTACGTCAGGGACCCAAGAGACCCAGTACTTC.

There are a few counts of this clone. This chain connects TRBV7-8 to TRBJ1-6; D gene uncertain. Trimming took off 3 bases at V and 8 bases at J, with 8 bases between the two ends. Germline-derived CDR1 and CDR2 are SGHVS and FQNEAQ. The length of the CDR3 is 13 residues. The DNA of the CDR3 is TGTGCCAGCAGCTTTAAAAAGGATTCACCCCTCCACTTT. This codes for CASSFKKDSPLHF.

For this clone: At one of its ends the junction is not consistent with the germline gene, which may arise from a read error. V gene TRBV5-6 combines with J gene TRBJ1-2; D gene ambiguous. Germline loops: CDR1 SGHDT, CDR2 YYEEEE. The CDR3 length is 11 residues. Here the CDR3 reads CASSLYRRTLF. The CDR3 nucleotides read TGTGCCAGCAGCTTGTACAGACGCACCCTCTTC.

The gene calls are TRBV12-3 or TRBV12-4 and TRBJ1-1; D is possibly TRBD1 (6 bases). Deletions cut 3 bases from V and 12 bases from J, with 17 bases between. This CDR3 is built from 13 residues. CDR3 bases: TGTGCCAGCAGTTTTTCGGGGGGCGGCGAGCCTTTCTTT. This codes for CASSFSGGGEPFF.

V usage is TRBV2 and J usage is TRBJ1-1; tentatively, D is TRBD1 (6 bases). CDR1 SNHLY and CDR2 FYNNEI come from the germline V gene. The V gene lost 6 bases and the J gene lost 5 bases, with 16 bases spanning the gap. This CDR3 is built from 14 residues. The CDR3 coding sequence is TGTGCCAGCAGGGACCGAAGGGGGAGAACTGAAGCTTTCTTT. This sequence encodes CASRDRRGRTEAFF.

The V gene is TRBV19, the J gene TRBJ1-3; no clear D gene. V lost 1 base and J lost 2, with 9 bases in between. The CDR3 length is 15 residues. The germline CDR1 and CDR2 sequences are LNHDA and SQIVND (reference sequence). CDR3 bases: TGTGCCAGTAGTATAGGAGTCATCACTGGAAACACCATATATTTT. As protein: CASSIGVITGNTIYF.

The J gene is TRBJ2-7, the V gene TRBV2; D is perhaps TRBD2 (6 bases). This CDR3 comprises 13 residues. Germline CDR1 SNHLY, CDR2 FYNNEI. Trimming pared 11 bases from V and 3 bases from J, leaving 17 bases between. CDR3 nucleotides: TGTGCCGGCCGATCCGGGAGTGGCTACGAGCAGTACTTC. Protein: CAGRSGSGYEQYF. The whole variable domain, remainder taken from reference TRBV2 and TRBJ2-7, is EPEVTQTPSHQVTQMGQEVILRCVPISNHLYFYWYRQILGQKVEFLVSFYNNEISEKSEIFDDQFSVERPDGSNFTLKIRSTKLEDSAMYFCAGRSGSGYEQYFGPGTRLTVT.

The J gene is TRBJ1-1, the V gene TRBV7-3, with 10 positions matching TRBD1. The CDR3 runs to 15 residues. J gave up 4 bases and V 5 bases, and 7 bases lay outside the gene matches. Germline values: CDR1 SGHTA, CDR2 FQGTGA. The CDR3 is CASSGTGTGATEAFF. For the CDR3, the DNA is TGTGCCAGCAGCGGAACCGGGACAGGGGCCACTGAAGCTTTCTTT.

The gene calls are TRBV7-2 and TRBJ1-5, with TRBD1 as a possible D gene (6 bases). V shed 5 bases and J shed 11 bases, with 16 bases lying between them. This CDR3 spans 13 amino acids. Germline CDR1 SGHTA, CDR2 FQGNSA. CDR3 residues: CASSIAGTRAQHF. CDR3 coding DNA: TGTGCCAGCAGCATCGCCGGGACACGGGCCCAGCATTTT.

The chain carries TRBV5-8 and TRBJ2-1; 8 nucleotides line up with TRBD2. The CDR3 has 15 amino acids. The J segment lost 2 bases and the V segment lost 5 bases, leaving 6 bases of the junction unmatched. The germline gives CDR1 SGHTS, CDR2 YDEGEE. The CDR3 DNA reads as TGTGCCAGCAGGTACGGACTAGCCGCCTACAATGAGCAGTTCTTC. It translates to CASRYGLAAYNEQFF.

The V call is TRBV27, the J call TRBJ1-6; 7 nucleotides line up with TRBD1. This CDR3 has 17 amino acids. Germline V CDR1 and CDR2: MNHEY, SMNVEV (reference sequence). Losses at the gene ends were 5 bases for V and 6 bases for J; bases not matched to a gene: 13. The CDR3 nucleotides read TGTGCCAGCAGTCCCGACAGGGATTACTTTTTTAATTCACCCCTCCACTTT. Its protein is CASSPDRDYFFNSPLHF.

The chain carries TRBV7-8 and TRBJ2-1; 9 nucleotides align to TRBD1. Looked up from germline, CDR1 is SGHVS and CDR2 is FQNEAQ. The CDR3 runs 14 residues. V lost 4 bases to trimming and J lost 5 bases; unmatched junction nucleotides: 3. CDR3 residues: CASSWRDRDNEQFF. The CDR3 DNA sequence: TGTGCCAGCAGCTGGAGGGACAGGGACAATGAGCAGTTCTTC.

The V gene is TRBV18, the J gene TRBJ1-1; D is unclear. CDR1 is KGHSH and CDR2 is LQKENI in the germline V gene. Trimming pared 6 bases from V and 1 base from J, leaving 9 bases between. The CDR3 spans 13 residues. This chain's CDR3 is CASSPWPNTEAFF. The CDR3 region has the DNA TGTGCCAGCTCCCCCTGGCCGAACACTGAAGCTTTCTTT.

This rearrangement joins TRBV13 to TRBJ1-2; 7 bases match TRBD1. Germline-derived CDR1 and CDR2 are PRHDT and FYEKMQ (reference sequence). The CDR3 contains 14 residues. Trimming removed 4 bases from V and 8 bases from J; junction bases left unmatched: 10. The CDR3 DNA reads TGTGCCAGCAGCTGGGGTGAGGGGGCTGGCGGCTACACCTTC. Its protein is CASSWGEGAGGYTF.

The rearrangement joins TRBV12-3 or TRBV12-4 to TRBJ2-4; D gene uncertain. Deletions cut 7 bases from V and 5 bases from J, with 3 bases between. This CDR3 region has 10 residues. The CDR3 loop reads CASKQNIQYF. In DNA, the CDR3 is TGTGCCAGCAAGCAAAACATTCAGTACTTC.

The genes are TRBV2 and TRBJ2-4, with TRBD1 matching over 8 bases. Germline V gene sequence: CDR1 SNHLY, CDR2 FYNNEI. Germline trimming cut 1 base from V and 7 bases from J; bases unmatched to any gene: 6. This CDR3 region has 15 residues. CDR3 amino acids: CASSEVQQGANIQYF. CDR3 in DNA: TGTGCCAGCAGTGAAGTACAGCAGGGGGCGAACATTCAGTACTTC.

V usage is TRBV7-2 and J usage is TRBJ2-1, with unresolved D. The V and J ends lost 3 bases and 4 bases respectively, with 13 bases between them. Per germline, CDR1 SGHTA and CDR2 FQGNSA. This CDR3 region has 15 residues. In DNA, the CDR3 is TGTGCCAGCAGCTTGGTCCAGGTTGAATACAATGAGCAGTTCTTC. Amino acid sequence: CASSLVQVEYNEQFF. Filled out from reference TRBV7-2 and TRBJ2-1, the complete variable domain reads GAGVSQSPSNKVTEKGKDVELRCDPISGHTALYWYRQSLGQGLEFLIYFQGNSAPDKSGLPSDRFSAERTGGSVSTLTIQRTQQEDSAVYLCASSLVQVEYNEQFFGPGTRLTVL.

This sequence joins TRBV20-1 and TRBJ1-2, with 9 positions matching TRBD1. The CDR3 length is 23 residues. V shed 3 bases, J shed 0 bases, and the junction held 29 bases outside the gene matches. Looked up from germline, CDR1 is DFQATT and CDR2 is SNEGSKA (reference sequence). CDR3 DNA sequence: TGCAGTGCTAGTGTTCGGGTTCCGGGACAGGGTTCGTTTAATGGTCGTCCTAACTATGGCTACACCTTC. As protein: CSASVRVPGQGSFNGRPNYGYTF.

The V call is TRBV12-3 or TRBV12-4, the J call TRBJ1-2; D ambiguous. Deletions cut 6 bases from V and 6 bases from J, with 5 bases between. The CDR3 runs 10 residues. The CDR3 DNA reads TGTGCCAGCAGAGATAATGGCTACACCTTC. Its translation is CASRDNGYTF.

This chain links TRBV7-2 with TRBJ2-1; TRBD1 is a possible D gene (5 bases). V was cut by 5 bases and J by 15 bases, with 23 bases left in between. This CDR3 is 14 amino acids long. Germline V CDR1 and CDR2: SGHTA, FQGNSA. The CDR3 region has the DNA TGTGCCAGCAGCCAGTACTTCTCAGGGATGGGTTTGTTCTTC. Its translation: CASSQYFSGMGLFF.

The chain uses TRBV7-9 and TRBJ2-1; TRBD2 is a possible D gene (5 bases). V dropped 6 bases and J dropped 6 bases, with 15 bases sitting between them. This CDR3 spans 14 amino acids. Germline-derived CDR1 and CDR2 are SEHNR and FQNEAQ (reference sequence). The CDR3 nucleotides are TGTGCCAGCAGTTCCTGGACGACTATCAATGAGCAGTTCTTC. The encoded protein is CASSSWTTINEQFF.

The V gene is TRBV12-5, the J gene TRBJ2-3; no reliable D call. V lost 1 base to trimming and J lost 5 bases, with 13 bases between them. Germline V gene data show CDR1 as LGHNT and CDR2 as FRNRAP. The CDR3 runs 15 residues. CDR3 bases: TGTGCTAGTGGTTTGGAAGGTTCTGGTGAAGATACGCAGTATTTT. The encoded protein is CASGLEGSGEDTQYF.

J is TRBJ1-3 and V is TRBV29-1, with a possible D match to TRBD1 (5 bases). The CDR3 is 14 amino acids. V gave up 7 bases and J gave up 0 bases, with 13 bases separating them. From germline, CDR1 is SQVTM and CDR2 ANQGSEA. In nucleotides, the CDR3 is TGCAGCGCCAGACGGGACCTCTCTGGAAACACCATATATTTT. This gives the protein CSARRDLSGNTIYF.